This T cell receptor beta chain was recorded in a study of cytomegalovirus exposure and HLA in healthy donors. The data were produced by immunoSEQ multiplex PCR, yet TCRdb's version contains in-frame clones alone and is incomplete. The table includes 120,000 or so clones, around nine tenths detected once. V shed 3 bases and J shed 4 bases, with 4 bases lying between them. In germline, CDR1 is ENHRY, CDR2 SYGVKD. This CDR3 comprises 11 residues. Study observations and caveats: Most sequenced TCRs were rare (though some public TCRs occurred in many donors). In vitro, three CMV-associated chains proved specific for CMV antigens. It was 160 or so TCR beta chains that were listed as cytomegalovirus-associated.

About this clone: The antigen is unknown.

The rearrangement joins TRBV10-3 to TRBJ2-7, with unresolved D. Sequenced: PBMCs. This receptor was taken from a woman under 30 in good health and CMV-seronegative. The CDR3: CAISDQYEQYF. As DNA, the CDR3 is TGTGCCATCAGTGATCAATACGAGCAGTACTTC.